One sample yielded the 28 T cell receptor beta chains listed below, sequenced in a study of CD4+ T cells in melanoma. Profiled with immunoSEQ multiplex PCR; TCRdb holds only in-frame clones, not every one. This sample has around 130,000 clones, with 80% to 95% found just once. These TCRs come from a human donor with melanoma.

The rearrangement uses TRBV5-4 and TRBJ1-1; no definite D call. This CDR3 is 13 amino acids long. Trimming pared 2 bases from V and 3 bases from J, leaving 8 bases between. Germline CDR1 is SGHNT and CDR2 is YYREEE (reference sequence). The CDR3: CASSFEGDTEAFF. The CDR3 DNA follows: TGTGCCAGCAGCTTCGAAGGTGACACTGAAGCTTTCTTT.

Written as DNA, the CDR3 is TGTGCCAGCAGCCAAGATGGGGGACAGTACGGCGTGACTGAAGCTTTCTTT. Translation: CASSQDGGQYGVTEAFF. The chain couples TRBV4-2 to TRBJ1-1, with TRBD1 matching over 7 bases. V lost 0 bases, J lost 5 bases, and 12 bases stayed unmatched. This CDR3 is 17 amino acids long. The germline gives CDR1 LGHNA, CDR2 YNFKEQ.

The chain's CDR3 is CASSLQLAGAEDTQYF. In DNA, the CDR3 is TGTGCCAGCAGCCTGCAACTAGCGGGGGCTGAGGATACGCAGTATTTT. The chain links TRBV4-2 to TRBJ2-3; 11 nucleotides agree with TRBD2. With 4 bases clipped from V and 6 bases from J, the junction kept 9 bases outside the gene matches. The V gene's germline CDR1 is LGHNA and CDR2 YNFKEQ. The CDR3 extends over 16 amino acids.

Comment on this clone: The sample has other DNA sequences that encode this CDR3 too. The chain joins TRBV6-6 to TRBJ2-1, with TRBD1 as a possible D gene (5 bases). V was cut by 8 bases and J by 3 bases, with 11 bases left in between. Per germline, CDR1 MNHNY and CDR2 SVGAGI (reference sequence). This CDR3 has 13 amino acids. The CDR3 spells CASSLDSYNEQFF. In nucleotides, the CDR3 is TGTGCCAGCTCCTTAGACAGCTACAATGAGCAGTTCTTC.

The chain is built from TRBV7-6 and TRBJ2-1; 11 nucleotides line up with TRBD1. The CDR3 runs 16 residues. The J segment lost 7 bases and the V segment lost 6 bases, leaving 11 bases of the junction unmatched. The germline V gene encodes CDR1 SGHVS and CDR2 FNYEAQ. This chain's CDR3 is CASRKAGTGGQNEQFF. In DNA form, the CDR3 reads TGTGCCAGCAGGAAAGCCGGGACAGGGGGTCAGAATGAGCAGTTCTTC.

This clone has just a few counts. The V call is TRBV18, the J call TRBJ1-6, with D possibly being TRBD1 (6 bases). In germline, CDR1 is KGHSH, CDR2 LQKENI. The CDR3 is 14 residues long. Trimming removed 2 bases at V and 9 bases at J, with 11 bases between. Written as DNA, the CDR3 is TGTGCCAGCTCACCAGAGGCGACAGGTTCACCCCTCCACTTT. Residues: CASSPEATGSPLHF.

The rearrangement links TRBV27 to TRBJ1-3; D might be TRBD1 (6 bases). This CDR3 contains 14 residues. CDR1 and CDR2 (germline): MNHEY, SMNVEV (reference sequence). The V and J ends lost 9 bases and 4 bases respectively, with 16 bases between them. The CDR3 DNA follows: TGTGCCAGTTCCAGGGGAGAAGTGGGAAACACCATATATTTT. Amino acids: CASSRGEVGNTIYF.

This chain connects TRBV9 to TRBJ2-1; D is perhaps TRBD2 (6 bases). Germline CDR1 SGDLS, CDR2 YYNGEE. This CDR3 is 16 amino acids long. The V end was cut by 1 base, the J end by 0 bases, with 11 bases between. DNA of the CDR3: TGTGCCAGCAGCGTAATGGGGACTCTCTCCTACAATGAGCAGTTCTTC. Translation gives CASSVMGTLSYNEQFF.

The chain carries TRBV21-1 and TRBJ2-7; the tabulated D call, TRBD1, remains unverified against the DNA. TRBV21-1 is described as a pseudogene. This CDR3 comprises 16 residues. The CDR3 nucleotides read TGTGCCAGCAGCAAAGGCCTTGCTTGGGGCTCGGACGAGCAGTACTTC. It yields the protein CASSKGLAWGSDEQYF.

The chain carries TRBV7-3 and TRBJ1-3; possibly TRBD1 for D (5 bases). Germline V gene sequence: CDR1 SGHTA, CDR2 FQGTGA. Trimming stripped 5 bases from V and 7 bases from J, with 12 bases between. This CDR3 comprises 13 residues. The CDR3 nucleotides are TGTGCCAGCAGCGCGGGACCGGAGAACACCATATATTTT. It codes for CASSAGPENTIYF.

The V and J genes are TRBV4-1 and TRBJ1-2; D is undetermined. The CDR3 totals 16 residues. Per germline, CDR1 MGHRA and CDR2 YSYEKL. The V end was cut by 2 bases, the J end by 8 bases, with 21 bases between. This CDR3 is CASSQKGPRLNVGYTF. CDR3 nucleotides: TGCGCCAGCAGCCAAAAAGGGCCCCGTTTGAACGTGGGCTACACCTTC.

The chain combines TRBV13 with TRBJ2-7, with 8 positions matching TRBD1. The CDR3 extends over 13 amino acids. Losses at the gene ends were 5 bases for V and 7 bases for J; bases not matched to a gene: 7. Per the germline V gene, CDR1 is PRHDT and CDR2 is FYEKMQ (reference sequence). The CDR3 reads CASSPRQGLEQYF. CDR3 sequence (DNA): TGTGCCAGCAGCCCGCGACAGGGGCTAGAGCAGTACTTC.

The chain employs TRBV7-9 and TRBJ2-7; tentative D call: TRBD1 (7 bases). V shed 4 bases and J shed 9 bases, with 16 bases lying between them. The CDR3 consists of 13 residues. Per the germline V gene, CDR1 is SEHNR and CDR2 is FQNEAQ (reference sequence). In DNA form, the CDR3 reads TGTGCCAGCAGCTCTCAGGAGCAGGGGGGGCAGTACTTC. It codes for CASSSQEQGGQYF.

This chain joins TRBV5-1 and TRBJ1-4, with 8 bases aligning to TRBD1. The V segment lost 7 bases and the J segment 7 bases; nucleotides outside the gene matches: 6. Germline V gene data show CDR1 as SGHRS and CDR2 as YFSETQ. The CDR3 extends over 13 amino acids. The CDR3 sequence: CASGQGRGEKLFF. CDR3 DNA: TGCGCCAGCGGACAGGGAAGAGGTGAAAAACTGTTTTTT.

The CDR3 is CASSQDMRTGDTDTQYF. As DNA, the CDR3 is TGTGCCAGCAGCCAAGATATGCGGACAGGCGACACAGATACGCAGTATTTT. The chain carries TRBV14 and TRBJ2-3, with 7 bases that match TRBD1. Unmatched junction bases numbered 8, after V lost 0 bases and J lost 2 bases. Germline CDR1 is SGHDN and CDR2 is FVKESK. The CDR3 contains 17 residues.

A single count supports this clone. The genes are TRBV5-1 and TRBJ2-1, with 10 bases aligning to TRBD1. Per germline, CDR1 SGHRS and CDR2 YFSETQ. The CDR3 length is 15 residues. The V segment lost 4 bases and the J segment 8 bases; nucleotides outside the gene matches: 9. Written as DNA, the CDR3 is TGCGCCAGCAGCCTAACCGGGACAGGGGTCGATGAGCAGTTCTTC. Its translation is CASSLTGTGVDEQFF.

This sequence joins TRBV5-1 and TRBJ2-2; no clear D gene. The V and J ends lost 5 bases and 4 bases respectively, with 9 bases between them. The CDR3 sequence is 13 residues long. CDR1 and CDR2 (germline): SGHRS, YFSETQ. CDR3 region: CASSLPSTGELFF. The DNA for the CDR3 is TGCGCCAGCAGTTTGCCGAGCACCGGGGAGCTGTTTTTT.

This clone has only one observation. The chain has TRBV6-7 and TRBJ1-6; D gene uncertain. TRBV6-7 is marked as an open reading frame, function uncertain. With 6 bases removed from V and 0 bases from J, the gap between germline ends came to 18 bases. The CDR3 has 18 residues. The CDR3 sequence: CASRPIGRPHSYNSPLHF. The CDR3 DNA reads as TGTGCCAGCAGGCCAATTGGGAGGCCACACTCCTATAATTCACCCCTCCACTTT.

The CDR3 here is CASSLEWGVAYNEQFF. The CDR3 bases are TGTGCCAGCAGCTTGGAGTGGGGAGTTGCCTACAATGAGCAGTTCTTC. The rearrangement links TRBV5-6 to TRBJ2-1; D possibly corresponds to TRBD2 (5 bases). V was trimmed by 0 bases and J by 2 bases, leaving 12 bases between them. From germline, CDR1 is SGHDT and CDR2 YYEEEE. The CDR3 loop spans 16 amino acids. The complete variable domain, with remaining parts taken from reference TRBV5-6 and TRBJ2-1, reads DAGVTQSPTHLIKTRGQQVTLRCSPKSGHDTVSWYQQALGQGPQFIFQYYEEEERQRGNFPDRFSGHQFPNYSSELNVNALLLGDSALYLCASSLEWGVAYNEQFFGPGTRLTVL.

This chain uses TRBV5-1 with TRBJ2-5; maybe TRBD2 (6 bases). The germline gives CDR1 SGHRS, CDR2 YFSETQ. The CDR3 covers 14 residues. Trimming took 4 bases from V and 7 from J, leaving 17 bases between them. This CDR3 is CASSPGGTLGTQYF. The CDR3, as DNA: TGCGCCAGCAGCCCTGGAGGGACGTTGGGGACCCAGTACTTC.

This sequence joins TRBV29-1 and TRBJ2-3, with D unclear. The V gene's germline CDR1 is SQVTM and CDR2 ANQGSEA. V was pared by 0 bases and J by 7 bases, with 5 bases between. CDR3 size: 11 residues. DNA of the CDR3: TGCAGCGTTGAAGATGTAAATACGCAGTATTTT. Amino acids: CSVEDVNTQYF.

The chain employs TRBV7-2 and TRBJ2-3, with 11 bases matching TRBD2. CDR1 and CDR2 (germline): SGHTA, FQGNSA. This CDR3 region has 15 residues. V trimming: 7 bases; J trimming: 6 bases; junction bases outside the gene matches: 9. CDR3 DNA sequence: TGTGCCAGCATCGTTTCTAGCGGGGGGCATGATACGCAGTATTTT. This translates into CASIVSSGGHDTQYF.

The chain uses TRBV6-1 and TRBJ1-2; perhaps TRBD1 as D (5 bases). CDR1 and CDR2 (germline): MNHNS, SASEGT. CDR3 size: 13 residues. V lost 6 bases, J lost 7 bases, and 15 bases lay in between. CDR3 nucleotide sequence: TGTGCCAGCAGAGTAATGGGAACAGGTGGCTACACCTTC. It is translated as CASRVMGTGGYTF.

The CDR3 nucleotides are TGTGCCAGTAGTTCCGGGTATAATTCACCCCTCCACTTT. Translation gives CASSSGYNSPLHF. V gene TRBV19 combines with J gene TRBJ1-6; D call uncertain. The V and J ends lost 5 bases and 4 bases respectively, with 6 bases between them. In germline, CDR1 is LNHDA, CDR2 SQIVND (reference sequence). This CDR3 spans 13 amino acids.

The chain uses TRBV2 and TRBJ1-4; perhaps TRBD1 as D (5 bases). Trimming stripped 6 bases from V and 4 bases from J, with 15 bases between. Germline V lookup: CDR1 SNHLY, CDR2 FYNNEI. The CDR3 is 15 residues long. The CDR3, as DNA: TGTGCCAGCAGCTCTGGGGGGACCGGTAATGAAAAACTGTTTTTT. Translation: CASSSGGTGNEKLFF.

This chain links TRBV5-1 with TRBJ1-1, with D hard to call. Trimming left V 0 bases short and J 4 bases short, with 13 bases between. This CDR3 region has 15 residues. Germline CDR1 is SGHRS and CDR2 is YFSETQ. This CDR3 is CASSLEPSARTEAFF. The DNA of the CDR3 is TGCGCCAGCAGCTTGGAGCCCTCCGCCCGCACTGAAGCTTTCTTT.

The sample holds one count of this clone. This chain uses TRBV14 with TRBJ1-4; no definite D call. CDR1 is SGHDN, CDR2 FVKESK, per germline. The CDR3 extends over 13 amino acids. V lost 4 bases to trimming and J lost 7 bases, with 10 bases between them. CDR3 bases: TGTGCCAGCAGCCGTGGCCTGGGTGAAAAACTGTTTTTT. Translation gives CASSRGLGEKLFF.

This chain connects TRBV6-6 to TRBJ2-3; D not certain. Germline lookup yields CDR1 MNHNY and CDR2 SVGAGI (reference sequence). The length of the CDR3 is 14 residues. Trimming took 7 bases from V and 2 from J, leaving 13 bases between them. The CDR3: CASKKGSATDTQYF. CDR3 sequence (DNA): TGTGCCAGCAAGAAGGGCAGTGCCACAGATACGCAGTATTTT.